This T cell receptor beta chain was observed in a study of blood T cell repertoires in COVID-19. Study information: The samples span acute and convalescent COVID-19 from the United States, Italy and Spain. T cells, B-cell-depleted T cells, or PBMCs supplied cDNA or gDNA.

V was pared by 0 bases and J by 5 bases, with 8 bases between. The CDR3 length is 14 residues. Germline CDR1 and CDR2: KGHDR and SFDVKD. Per the original methods: How many nucleated cells were present was estimated from reference gene primer amplification. Sequencing was performed with immunoSEQ multiplex PCR; in TCRdb, only in-frame clones are kept and a portion is missing. Clonal size and the V and J genes are those of that table, whereas D and trimming came from the DNA. The table records roughly 14,000 clones, around 80% of them present only once. J is TRBJ2-3 and V is TRBV24-1, with a tentative D call TRBD2 (5 bases). The sequenced sample was peripheral blood. The source is a human donor in a cohort sampled during active COVID-19. CDR3 sequence: CATSDLEGLDTQYF. The CDR3 coding sequence is TGTGCCACCAGTGATTTGGAGGGATTAGATACGCAGTATTTT.